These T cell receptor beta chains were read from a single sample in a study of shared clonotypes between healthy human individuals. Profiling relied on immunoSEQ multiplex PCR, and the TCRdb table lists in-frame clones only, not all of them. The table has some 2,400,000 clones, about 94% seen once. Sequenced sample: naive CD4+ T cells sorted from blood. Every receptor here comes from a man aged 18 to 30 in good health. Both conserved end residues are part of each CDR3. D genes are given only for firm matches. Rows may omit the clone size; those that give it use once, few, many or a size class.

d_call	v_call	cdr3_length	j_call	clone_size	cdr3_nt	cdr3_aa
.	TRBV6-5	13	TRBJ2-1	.	TGTGCCAGCAGACGACCCTGGTTGGATGAGCAGTTCTTC	CASRRPWLDEQFF
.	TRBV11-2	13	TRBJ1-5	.	TGTGCCAGCAGCTTTGGTGGGGGCCAGCCCCAGCATTTT	CASSFGGGQPQHF
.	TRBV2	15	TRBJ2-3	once	TGTGCCAGCAGTGACGGGAAGACTAGCACAGATACGCAGTATTTT	CASSDGKTSTDTQYF
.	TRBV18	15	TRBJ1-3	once	TGTGCCAGCTCAGCTACTGCAGGCGCACCGATCACCATATATTTT	CASSATAGAPITIYF
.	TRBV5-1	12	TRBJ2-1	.	TGCGCCAGCAGATGGGAAGGTGGTGAGCAGTTCTTC	CASRWEGGEQFF
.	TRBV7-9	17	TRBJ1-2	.	TGTGCCAGCAGCTTAGGTGTGGGGGCAACATTTAACTATGGCTACACCTTC	CASSLGVGATFNYGYTF
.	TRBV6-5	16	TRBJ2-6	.	TGTGCCAGCAGTTACTCTATAGCGCCCGGGGCCAACGTCCTGACTTTC	CASSYSIAPGANVLTF
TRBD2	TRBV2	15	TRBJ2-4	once	TGTGCCAGCAGTTCTAGGACGGGGGAGGGTGGCATTCAGTACTTC	CASSSRTGEGGIQYF
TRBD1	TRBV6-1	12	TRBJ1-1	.	TGTGCCAGCTCCACAGGGGGCACTGAAGCTTTCTTT	CASSTGGTEAFF
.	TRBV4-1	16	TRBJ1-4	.	TGCGCCAGCAGCGGAGCCAACCTTGCAACTAATGAAAAACTGTTTTTT	CASSGANLATNEKLFF
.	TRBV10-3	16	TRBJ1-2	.	TGTGCCATCAGTGACGAAGGGAGGGGCTGGAACTATGGCTACACCTTC	CAISDEGRGWNYGYTF
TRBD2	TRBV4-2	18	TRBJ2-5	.	TGTGCCAGCAGCCAAGAAGCCTACGGACTAGCGGGGGAAGAGACCCAGTACTTC	CASSQEAYGLAGEETQYF
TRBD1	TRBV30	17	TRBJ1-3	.	TGTGCCTGGAGTGGCCTAAACAAGACAGGGTACGGAAACACCATATATTTT	CAWSGLNKTGYGNTIYF
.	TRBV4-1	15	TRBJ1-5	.	TGCGCCAGCAGCCAAGACGAGGCGAACAATCAGCCCCAGCATTTT	CASSQDEANNQPQHF
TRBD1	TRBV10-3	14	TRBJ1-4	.	TGTGCCATCAGAGACAGGGAGAAGGATGAAAAACTGTTTTTT	CAIRDREKDEKLFF
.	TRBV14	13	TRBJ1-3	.	TGTGCCAGCAGCCAAACAGGGGGAAACACCATATATTTT	CASSQTGGNTIYF
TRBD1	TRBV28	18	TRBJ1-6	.	TGTGCCAGCAGTTCTAGCGGACAGGGGCGCTCCTATAATTCACCCCTCCACTTT	CASSSSGQGRSYNSPLHF
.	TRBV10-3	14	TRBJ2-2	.	TGTGCCATCAGTCCGACAGAGAACACCGGGGAGCTGTTTTTT	CAISPTENTGELFF
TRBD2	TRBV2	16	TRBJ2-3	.	TGTGCCAGCAGTCCCGCGGGGCGGGGGGGCACAGATACGCAGTATTTT	CASSPAGRGGTDTQYF
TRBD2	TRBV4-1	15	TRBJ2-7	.	TGCGCCAGCAGCCAGGACCGACTAGCGGAGCCCGGGCAGTACTTC	CASSQDRLAEPGQYF
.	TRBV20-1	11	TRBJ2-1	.	TGCAGTGCTAGGCCCGGGCCAGACGAGTTCTTC	CSARPGPDEFF
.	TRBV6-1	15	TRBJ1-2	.	TGTGCCAGCAGCGAGGTTTTGGGGTCTAACTATGGCTACACCTTC	CASSEVLGSNYGYTF
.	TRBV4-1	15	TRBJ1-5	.	TGCGCCAGCAGCCAACCCCGACAGCCTTATCAGCCCCAGCATTTT	CASSQPRQPYQPQHF
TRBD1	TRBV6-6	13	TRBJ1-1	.	TGTGCCGGGAGAGGACAGGGGAACACTGAAGCTTTCTTT	CAGRGQGNTEAFF
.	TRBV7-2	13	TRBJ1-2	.	TGTGCCAGCAGCTTAGGGGAAAGCTATGGCTACACCTTC	CASSLGESYGYTF
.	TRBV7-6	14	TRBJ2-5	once	TGTGCCAGCAGCTTTACGACTAGTCGAGAGACCCAGTACTTC	CASSFTTSRETQYF
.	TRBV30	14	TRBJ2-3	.	TGTGCCTGGAGTGTACGTGGGGGCCCAGATACGCAGTATTTT	CAWSVRGGPDTQYF
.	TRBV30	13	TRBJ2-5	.	TGTGCCTGGAGTGGCTGGGCAGGAGGGACCCAGTACTTC	CAWSGWAGGTQYF
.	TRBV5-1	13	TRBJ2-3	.	TGCGCCAGCAGCTTGGGGCGGGCGGATACGCAGTATTTT	CASSLGRADTQYF
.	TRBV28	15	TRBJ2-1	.	TGTGCCAGCAGTTTAAAGGGGGTGAACTACAATGAGCAGTTCTTC	CASSLKGVNYNEQFF
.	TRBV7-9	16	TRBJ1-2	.	TGTGCCAGCAGCCCGGGAGGGGCCGGACATTCTGATGGCTACACCTTC	CASSPGGAGHSDGYTF
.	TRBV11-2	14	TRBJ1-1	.	TGTGCCAGCAGCTTAGGAGTAAGGACGGATGAAGCTTTCTTT	CASSLGVRTDEAFF
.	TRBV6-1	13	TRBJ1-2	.	TGTGCCAGCAGTGGAACTCAGGGTAGGGGCTACACCTTC	CASSGTQGRGYTF
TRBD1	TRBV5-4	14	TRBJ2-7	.	TGTGCCAGCAGGGAGAAGGGGACAGCTGGCGAGCAGTACTTC	CASREKGTAGEQYF
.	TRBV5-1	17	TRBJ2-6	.	TGCGCCAGCAGAGGGCAGGGTGTGATAGCTGGGGCCAACGTCCTGACTTTC	CASRGQGVIAGANVLTF
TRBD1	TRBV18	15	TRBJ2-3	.	TGTGCCAGCTCAAAGACAGGGGGCGGCACAGATACGCAGTATTTT	CASSKTGGGTDTQYF
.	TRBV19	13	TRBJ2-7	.	TGTGCCTCCAGTGGCAGGGGAGGCTACGAGCAGTACTTC	CASSGRGGYEQYF
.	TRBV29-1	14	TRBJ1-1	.	TGCAGCGTTGTCCGGCGCCTCGGGAACACTGAAGCTTTCTTT	CSVVRRLGNTEAFF
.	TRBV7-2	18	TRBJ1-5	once	TGTGCCAGCAGCCTCCCTAACTATCTAGGGAACAGCAATCAGCCCCAGCATTTT	CASSLPNYLGNSNQPQHF
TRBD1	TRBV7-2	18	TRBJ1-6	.	TGTGCCAGCAGCCCGACGACAGGGTCTGGGTCCTATAATTCACCCCTCCACTTT	CASSPTTGSGSYNSPLHF
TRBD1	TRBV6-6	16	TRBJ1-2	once	TGTGCCAGCAGTTACGGGGGGACAGGGGGCAACTATGGCTACACCTTC	CASSYGGTGGNYGYTF
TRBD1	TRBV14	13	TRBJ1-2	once	TGTGCCAGCAGCCAAGACAGGGGGCGAATCTACACCTTC	CASSQDRGRIYTF
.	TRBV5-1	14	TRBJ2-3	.	TGCGCCAGCAGCTTACAAGGCAGCACAGATACGCAGTATTTT	CASSLQGSTDTQYF
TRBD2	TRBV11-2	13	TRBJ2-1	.	TGTGCCAGCAGCTTAGGGACTAGAAGGATTGGGTTCTTC	CASSLGTRRIGFF
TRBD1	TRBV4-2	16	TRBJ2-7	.	TGTGCCAGCAGCCAAGCTCCGGGACAGGGTAACTACGAGCAGTACTTC	CASSQAPGQGNYEQYF
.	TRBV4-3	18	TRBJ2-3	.	TGCGCCAGCAGCCAAGATAAGGCCTGGGGGGCCTACACAGATACGCAGTATTTT	CASSQDKAWGAYTDTQYF
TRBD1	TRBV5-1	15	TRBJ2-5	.	TGCGCCAGCCGGGCACAGGGGGCGTTCAGGGAGACCCAGTACTTC	CASRAQGAFRETQYF
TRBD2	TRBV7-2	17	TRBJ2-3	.	TGTGCCAGCAGCTTAGATGGGCTAGCGGGAGTTGGAGATACGCAGTATTTT	CASSLDGLAGVGDTQYF
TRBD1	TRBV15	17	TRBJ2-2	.	TGTGCCACCAGCAACCCAAGGGACAGGCTGAACACCGGGGAGCTGTTTTTT	CATSNPRDRLNTGELFF
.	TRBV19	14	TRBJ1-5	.	TGTGCCAGTAGCTTAGGACAGAGCAATCAGCCCCAGCATTTT	CASSLGQSNQPQHF
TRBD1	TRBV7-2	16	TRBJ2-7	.	TGTGCCAGCAGCTCCCCCTGGACAGGGATCGGGTACGAGCAGTACTTC	CASSSPWTGIGYEQYF